This paragraph reports one TCR beta chain. No antigen is known for it. CDR1 is SEHNR, CDR2 FQNEAQ, per germline (reference sequence). The V and J ends lost 2 bases and 6 bases respectively, with 7 bases between them. CDR3 length: 12 residues. This table comes from immunoSEQ multiplex PCR, and its TCRdb copy is limited to in-frame clones, with some not included. The sample records about 160,000 clones, approximately 88% being singletons. These data are taken from a study of T cell responses to AZD1222 COVID-19 vaccine. Study outcomes and limitations: Receipt of two AZD1222 doses was followed by a rise in Spike-specific TCR breadth and depth. The study reported that nearly half of spike-specific TCRs target unmutated variant regions. Regions 160-218 and 743-854 dominated among vaccine-associated CD4 TCRs spanning spike. The repertoires were collected only after the peak T cell response.

This chain joins TRBV7-9 and TRBJ1-2; possibly TRBD1 for D (5 bases). The source of this sequence is an adult who received the AZD1222 COVID-19 vaccine. The specimen comprised peripheral blood, sampled 28 days after the second AZD1222 dose. The CDR3 sequence is CASSLSRDGYTF. The CDR3 nucleotides are TGTGCCAGCAGCTTATCCAGGGATGGCTACACCTTC.